These T cell receptor beta chains were read from a single sample in a study of shared clonotypes between healthy human individuals. Measured with immunoSEQ multiplex PCR; TCRdb has only the in-frame clones, and not every one. The sample includes about 2.1 million clones, 93% seen only once; the top ten take about 1.7%. Sample: naive CD8+ T cells from PBMCs. These receptors were collected from a man in his late teens or twenties in good health. Some clones in this sample may be carry-over from other donors' samples. The CDR3 runs from the conserved cysteine through the conserved F or W. Each record gives: D gene, J gene, V gene, clone size, CDR3 DNA, CDR3 protein. D genes are given only for firm matches. Clone sizes are given selectively: once, few, many, or a class where the clone is expanded.

>TRBD1|TRBJ1-5|TRBV4-1|NA
TGCGCCAGCAGCTACGACAGGGGAGATCAGCCCCAGCATTTT
CASSYDRGDQPQHF
>NA|TRBJ1-2|TRBV7-2|NA
TGTGCCAGCAGCCTGAACCGAGGTGGCTACACCTTC
CASSLNRGGYTF
>NA|TRBJ2-7|TRBV9|NA
TGTGCCAGCAGCGTAGAGGCGGGTTCGACCTACGAGCAGTACTTC
CASSVEAGSTYEQYF
>NA|TRBJ1-1|TRBV21-1|NA
TGTGCCAGCAGCAAGCCATGGACAGGGGCAACTGAAGCTTTCTTT
CASSKPWTGATEAFF
>TRBD1|TRBJ1-4|TRBV5-5|NA
TGTGCCAGCAGCCCTGGGAGGGGACAGGGGGTTGAAAAACTGTTTTTT
CASSPGRGQGVEKLFF
>TRBD2|TRBJ2-5|TRBV6-1|NA
TGTGCCAGCACTCTAGCGGGAGGGCCGTACCAGACCCAGTACTTC
CASTLAGGPYQTQYF
>NA|TRBJ1-6|TRBV6-5|NA
TGTGCCAGCAGTCTCGAGGGGTATAATTCACCCCTCCACTTT
CASSLEGYNSPLHF
>TRBD1|TRBJ1-2|TRBV19|NA
TGTGCCAGTCGGGACAGAACTAACTATGGCTACACCTTC
CASRDRTNYGYTF
>NA|TRBJ2-4|TRBV9|NA
TGTGCCAGCGCCCCCAGGCCCAACATAGCCAAAAACATTCAGTACTTC
CASAPRPNIAKNIQYF
>TRBD1|TRBJ1-6|TRBV5-4|NA
TGTGCCAGCAGCTTCTCGGCAGGGGGCAATAATTCACCCCTCCACTTT
CASSFSAGGNNSPLHF
>TRBD2|TRBJ2-1|TRBV7-9|once
TGTGCCAGCAGCTCCAAGACTAGCCGTAAAACCTACAATGAGCAGTTCTTC
CASSSKTSRKTYNEQFF
>TRBD1|TRBJ1-1|TRBV7-6|NA
TGTGCCAGCAGCTTAGACCCACAGGGGGCGAACACTGAAGCTTTCTTT
CASSLDPQGANTEAFF
>NA|TRBJ2-7|TRBV28|NA
TGTGCTGCCAGGGCGGGCTACGAGCAGTACTTC
CAARAGYEQYF
>TRBD1|TRBJ2-1|TRBV11-2|few
TGTGCCAGCAGGGGACAGGGGCAGGGTGAGCAGTTCTTC
CASRGQGQGEQFF
>TRBD2|TRBJ2-3|TRBV6-5|NA
TGTGCCAGCAGTTACTCCGGTTTAGCGGGACCAGATACGCAGTATTTT
CASSYSGLAGPDTQYF
>NA|TRBJ1-3|TRBV7-8|once
TGTGCCAGCAGCTTAGGGGCTAACACCATATATTTT
CASSLGANTIYF
>NA|TRBJ1-1|TRBV10-3|NA
TGTGCCATCAGCACTCAGACGGTTCTGAACACTGAAGCTTTCTTT
CAISTQTVLNTEAFF
>TRBD2|TRBJ2-3|TRBV27|NA
TGTGCCAGCAAGGGACTAGCGGGAGCGGCAGATACGCAGTATTTT
CASKGLAGAADTQYF
>TRBD2|TRBJ2-7|TRBV30|once
TGTGCCTGGGAGCGGGAGGCCTACGAGCAGTACTTC
CAWEREAYEQYF
>NA|TRBJ2-7|TRBV12-5|NA
TGTGCTAGTGGTTTGCGGCAACCGTTC
CASGLRQPF
>NA|TRBJ2-3|TRBV27|NA
TGTGCCAGCAGTTTAGCGGGACTCACAGATACGCAGTATTTT
CASSLAGLTDTQYF
>TRBD2|TRBJ2-1|TRBV27|once
TGTGCCAGCAGTTTATACGCGGGAGGGAAGAATGAGCAGTTCTTC
CASSLYAGGKNEQFF
>TRBD1|TRBJ1-1|TRBV5-1|NA
TGCGCCAGCAGCGGCGGACAGGGGAGGGACACTGAAGCTTTCTTT
CASSGGQGRDTEAFF
>TRBD2|TRBJ2-3|TRBV5-1|NA
TGCGCCAGCACCTATCTAGCGGGAGCCTCCACAGATACGCAGTATTTT
CASTYLAGASTDTQYF